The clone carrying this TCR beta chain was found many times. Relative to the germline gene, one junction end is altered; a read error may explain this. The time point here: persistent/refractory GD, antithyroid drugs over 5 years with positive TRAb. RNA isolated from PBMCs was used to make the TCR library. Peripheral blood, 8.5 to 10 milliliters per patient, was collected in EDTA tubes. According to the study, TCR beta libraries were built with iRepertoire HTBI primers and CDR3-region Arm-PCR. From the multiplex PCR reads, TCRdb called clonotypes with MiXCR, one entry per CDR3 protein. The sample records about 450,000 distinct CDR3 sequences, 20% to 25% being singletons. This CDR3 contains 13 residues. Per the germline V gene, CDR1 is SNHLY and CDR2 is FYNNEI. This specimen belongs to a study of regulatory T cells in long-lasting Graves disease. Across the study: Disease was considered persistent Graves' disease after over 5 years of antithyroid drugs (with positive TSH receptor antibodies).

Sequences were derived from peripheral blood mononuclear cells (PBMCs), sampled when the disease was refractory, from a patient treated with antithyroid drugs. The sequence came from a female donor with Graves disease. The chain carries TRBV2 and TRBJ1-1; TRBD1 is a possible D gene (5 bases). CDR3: CASREEGSTEAFF. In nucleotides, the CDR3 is TGTGCCAGCAGAGAAGAGGGGTCCACTGAAGCTTTCTTT.